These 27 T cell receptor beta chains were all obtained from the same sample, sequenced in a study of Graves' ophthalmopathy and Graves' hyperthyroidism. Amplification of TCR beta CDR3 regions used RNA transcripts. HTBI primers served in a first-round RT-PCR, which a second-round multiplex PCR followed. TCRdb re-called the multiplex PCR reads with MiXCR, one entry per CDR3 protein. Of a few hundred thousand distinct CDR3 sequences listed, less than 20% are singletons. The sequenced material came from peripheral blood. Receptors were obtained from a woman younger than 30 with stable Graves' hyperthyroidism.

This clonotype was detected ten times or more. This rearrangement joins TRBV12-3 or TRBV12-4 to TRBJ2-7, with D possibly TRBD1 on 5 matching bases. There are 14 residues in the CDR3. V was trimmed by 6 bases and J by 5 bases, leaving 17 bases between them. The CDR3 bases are TGTGCCAGCAGCCGTCGTGGGGCACTAAACGAGCAGTACTTC. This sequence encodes CASSRRGALNEQYF.

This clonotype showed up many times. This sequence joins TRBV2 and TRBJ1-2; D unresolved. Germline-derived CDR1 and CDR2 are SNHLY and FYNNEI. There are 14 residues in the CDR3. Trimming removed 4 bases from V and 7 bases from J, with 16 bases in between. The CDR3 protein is CASSVRAAAPGYTF. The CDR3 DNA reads TGTGCCAGCAGTGTGAGGGCAGCCGCCCCTGGCTACACCTTC.

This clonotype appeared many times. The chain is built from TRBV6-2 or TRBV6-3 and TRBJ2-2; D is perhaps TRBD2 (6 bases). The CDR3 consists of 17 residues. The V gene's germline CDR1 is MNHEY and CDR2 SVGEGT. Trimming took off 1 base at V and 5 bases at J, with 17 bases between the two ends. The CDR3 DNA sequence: TGTGCCAGCAGTTACTTCCGGACTACTTTTTCAACCGGGGAGCTGTTTTTT. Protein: CASSYFRTTFSTGELFF.

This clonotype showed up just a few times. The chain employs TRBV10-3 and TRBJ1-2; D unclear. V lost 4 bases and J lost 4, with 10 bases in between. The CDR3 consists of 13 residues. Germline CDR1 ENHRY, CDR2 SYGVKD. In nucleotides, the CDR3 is TGTGCCATCAGTGGGCAGAAACTCTATGGCTACACCTTC. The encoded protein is CAISGQKLYGYTF.

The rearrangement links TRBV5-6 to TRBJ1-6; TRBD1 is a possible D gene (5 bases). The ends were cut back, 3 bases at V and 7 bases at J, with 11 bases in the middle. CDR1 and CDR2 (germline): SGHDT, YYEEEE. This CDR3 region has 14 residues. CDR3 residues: CASSSGLGNSPLHF. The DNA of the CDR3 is TGTGCCAGCAGCTCGGGACTTGGGAATTCACCCCTCCACTTT.

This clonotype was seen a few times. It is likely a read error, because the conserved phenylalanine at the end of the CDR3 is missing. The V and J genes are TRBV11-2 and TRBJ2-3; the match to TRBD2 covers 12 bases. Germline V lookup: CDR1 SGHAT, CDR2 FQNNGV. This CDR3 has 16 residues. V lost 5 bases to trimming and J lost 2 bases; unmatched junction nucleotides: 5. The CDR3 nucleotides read TGTGCCAGCAGCGTACTAGCGGGGGGCTTCACAGATACGCAGTATTGT. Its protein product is CASSVLAGGFTDTQYC.

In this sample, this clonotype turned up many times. CDR3 in DNA: TGCGCCAGCAGCTTGGGAGGGACTAGTGCCGGGGAGCTGTTTTTT. Translated: CASSLGGTSAGELFF. The V gene is TRBV5-1, the J gene TRBJ2-2; the match to TRBD2 covers 8 bases. This CDR3 comprises 15 residues. V lost 0 bases and J lost 6; bases outside the gene matches: 4. From germline, CDR1 is SGHRS and CDR2 YFSETQ.

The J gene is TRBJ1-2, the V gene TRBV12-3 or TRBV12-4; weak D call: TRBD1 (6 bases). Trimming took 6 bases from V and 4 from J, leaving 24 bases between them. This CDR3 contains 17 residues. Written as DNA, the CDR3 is TGTGCCAGCAGCTTAAGGGGGGTGTCGGGTCGAAGCTATGGCTACACCTTC. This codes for CASSLRGVSGRSYGYTF.

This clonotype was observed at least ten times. The CDR3 region is CASSPRTGLDTEAFF. CDR3 in DNA: TGTGCCAGCAGCCCTAGGACAGGGTTGGACACTGAAGCTTTCTTT. This chain links TRBV7-9 with TRBJ1-1, with 8 bases identical to TRBD1. CDR3 length: 15 amino acids. The V and J ends lost 5 bases and 3 bases, in that order; junction bases with no gene match: 8. Germline CDR1 is SEHNR and CDR2 is FQNEAQ (reference sequence).

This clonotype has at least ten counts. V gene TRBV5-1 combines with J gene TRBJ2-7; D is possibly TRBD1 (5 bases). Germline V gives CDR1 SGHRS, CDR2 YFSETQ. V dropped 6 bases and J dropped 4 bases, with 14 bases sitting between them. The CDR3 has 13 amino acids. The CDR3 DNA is TGCGCCAGCAAAAACCTCACAGGTTACGAGCAGTACTTC. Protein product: CASKNLTGYEQYF. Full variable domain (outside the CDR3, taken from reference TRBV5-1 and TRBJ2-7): KAGVTQTPRYLIKTRGQQVTLSCSPISGHRSVSWYQQTPGQGLQFLFEYFSETQRNKGNFPGRFSGRQFSNSRSEMNVSTLELGDSALYLCASKNLTGYEQYFGPGTRLTVT.

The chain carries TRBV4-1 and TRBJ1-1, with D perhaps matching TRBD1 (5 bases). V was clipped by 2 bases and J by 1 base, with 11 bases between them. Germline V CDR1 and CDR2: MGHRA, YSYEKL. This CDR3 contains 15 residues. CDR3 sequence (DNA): TGCGCCAGCAGCCAATACTCAGGGCCGAACACTGAAGCTTTCTTT. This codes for CASSQYSGPNTEAFF.

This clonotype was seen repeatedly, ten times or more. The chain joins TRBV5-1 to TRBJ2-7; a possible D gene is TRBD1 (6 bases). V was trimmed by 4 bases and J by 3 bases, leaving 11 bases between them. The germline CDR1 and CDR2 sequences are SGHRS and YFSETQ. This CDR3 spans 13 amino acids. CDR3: CASSPQGLYEQYF. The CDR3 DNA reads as TGCGCCAGCAGCCCTCAGGGGCTCTACGAGCAGTACTTC. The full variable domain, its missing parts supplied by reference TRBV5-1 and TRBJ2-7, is KAGVTQTPRYLIKTRGQQVTLSCSPISGHRSVSWYQQTPGQGLQFLFEYFSETQRNKGNFPGRFSGRQFSNSRSEMNVSTLELGDSALYLCASSPQGLYEQYFGPGTRLTVT.

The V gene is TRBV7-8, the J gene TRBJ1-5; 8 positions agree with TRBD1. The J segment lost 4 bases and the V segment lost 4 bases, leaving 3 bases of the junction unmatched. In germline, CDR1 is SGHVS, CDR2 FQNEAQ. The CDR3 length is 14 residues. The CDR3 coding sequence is TGTGCCAGCAGCTCGGACAGGGCAAATCAGCCCCAGCATTTT. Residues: CASSSDRANQPQHF.

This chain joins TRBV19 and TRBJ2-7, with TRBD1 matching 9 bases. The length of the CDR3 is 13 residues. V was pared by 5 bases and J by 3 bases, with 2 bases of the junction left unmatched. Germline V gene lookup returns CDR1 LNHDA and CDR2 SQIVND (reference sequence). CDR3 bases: TGTGCCAGTAGTGGGGACAGGGACTACGAGCAGTACTTC. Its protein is CASSGDRDYEQYF. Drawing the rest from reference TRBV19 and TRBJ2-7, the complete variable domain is DGGITQSPKYLFRKEGQNVTLSCEQNLNHDAMYWYRQDPGQGLRLIYYSQIVNDFQKGDIAEGYSVSREKKESFPLTVTSAQKNPTAFYLCASSGDRDYEQYFGPGTRLTVT.

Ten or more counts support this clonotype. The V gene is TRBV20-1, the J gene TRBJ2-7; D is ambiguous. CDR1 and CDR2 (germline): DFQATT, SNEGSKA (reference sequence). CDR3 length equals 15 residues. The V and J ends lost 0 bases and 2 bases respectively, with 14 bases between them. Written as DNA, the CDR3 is TGCAGTGCTAGAGATTTCGCAGAGGCTGCCTACGAGCAGTACTTC. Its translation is CSARDFAEAAYEQYF.

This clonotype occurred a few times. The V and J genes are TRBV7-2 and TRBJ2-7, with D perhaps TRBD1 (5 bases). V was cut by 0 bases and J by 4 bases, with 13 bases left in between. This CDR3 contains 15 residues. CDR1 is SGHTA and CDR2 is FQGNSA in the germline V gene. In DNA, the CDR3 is TGTGCCAGCAGCTTAGCCCCAGGGTTGAGGTACGAGCAGTACTTC. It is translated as CASSLAPGLRYEQYF.

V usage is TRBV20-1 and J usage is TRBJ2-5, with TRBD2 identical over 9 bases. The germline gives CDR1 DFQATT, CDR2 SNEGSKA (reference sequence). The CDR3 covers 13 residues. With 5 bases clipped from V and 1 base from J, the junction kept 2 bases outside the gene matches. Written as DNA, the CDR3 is TGCAGTGCTGTTAGCGGGGGCCAAGAGACCCAGTACTTC. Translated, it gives CSAVSGGQETQYF.

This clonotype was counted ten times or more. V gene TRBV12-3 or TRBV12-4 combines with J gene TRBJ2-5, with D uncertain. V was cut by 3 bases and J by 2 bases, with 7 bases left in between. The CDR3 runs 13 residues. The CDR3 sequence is CASSFARQETQYF. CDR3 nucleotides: TGTGCCAGCAGTTTCGCCCGGCAAGAGACCCAGTACTTC.

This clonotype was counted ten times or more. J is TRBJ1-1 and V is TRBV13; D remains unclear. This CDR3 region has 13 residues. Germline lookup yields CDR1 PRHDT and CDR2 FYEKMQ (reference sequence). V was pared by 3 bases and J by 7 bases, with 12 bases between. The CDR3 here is CASSFNFEVEAFF. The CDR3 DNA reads TGTGCCAGCAGCTTTAACTTTGAGGTTGAAGCTTTCTTT.

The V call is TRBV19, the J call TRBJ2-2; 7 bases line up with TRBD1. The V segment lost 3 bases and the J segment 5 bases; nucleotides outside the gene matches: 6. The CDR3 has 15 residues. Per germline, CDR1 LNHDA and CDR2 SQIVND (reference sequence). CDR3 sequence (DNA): TGTGCCAGTAGTATCCCAGGGGGTAGGACCGGGGAGCTGTTTTTT. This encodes CASSIPGGRTGELFF.

The CDR3 DNA reads TGTGCCAGCAGCGATCGTACAGATACGCAGTATTTT. Encoded protein: CASSDRTDTQYF. The rearrangement uses TRBV3-1 and TRBJ2-3; D call uncertain. V lost 5 bases and J 3 bases, leaving 6 bases between the germline ends. There are 12 residues in the CDR3. Germline V gene sequence: CDR1 LGHDT, CDR2 YNNKEL (reference sequence).

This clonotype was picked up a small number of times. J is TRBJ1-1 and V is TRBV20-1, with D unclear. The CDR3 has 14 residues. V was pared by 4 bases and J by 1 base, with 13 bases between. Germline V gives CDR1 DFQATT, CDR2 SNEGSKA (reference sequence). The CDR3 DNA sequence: TGCAGTGCTACAGTGACCAGGCAGAACACTGAAGCTTTCTTT. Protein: CSATVTRQNTEAFF.

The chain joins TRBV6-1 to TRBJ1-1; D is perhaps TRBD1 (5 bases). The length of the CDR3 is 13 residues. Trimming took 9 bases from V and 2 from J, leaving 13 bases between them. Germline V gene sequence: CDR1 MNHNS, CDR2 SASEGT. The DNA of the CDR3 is TGTGCCAGTGAAGGGACGGCCAACACTGAAGCTTTCTTT. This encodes CASEGTANTEAFF.

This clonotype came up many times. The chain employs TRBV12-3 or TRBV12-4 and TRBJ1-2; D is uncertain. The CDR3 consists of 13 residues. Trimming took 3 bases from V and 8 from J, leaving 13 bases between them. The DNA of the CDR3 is TGTGCCAGCAGTTTTAAAAGTTCTCCCGGCTACACCTTC. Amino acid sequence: CASSFKSSPGYTF.

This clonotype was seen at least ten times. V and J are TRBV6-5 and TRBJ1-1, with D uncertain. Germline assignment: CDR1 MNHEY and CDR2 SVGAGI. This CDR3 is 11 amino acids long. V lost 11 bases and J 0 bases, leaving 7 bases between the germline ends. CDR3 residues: CAVGLNTEAFF. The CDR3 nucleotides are TGTGCCGTCGGCCTGAACACTGAAGCTTTCTTT.

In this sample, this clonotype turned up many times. CDR3 DNA: TGTGCCAGCGGTTACAGGGTTAACACTGAAGCTTTCTTT. Amino acid sequence: CASGYRVNTEAFF. The gene calls are TRBV11-2 and TRBJ1-1; possibly TRBD1 for D (6 bases). CDR1 SGHAT and CDR2 FQNNGV come from the germline V gene. The CDR3 extends over 13 amino acids. V lost 8 bases and J 2 bases, leaving 12 bases between the germline ends.

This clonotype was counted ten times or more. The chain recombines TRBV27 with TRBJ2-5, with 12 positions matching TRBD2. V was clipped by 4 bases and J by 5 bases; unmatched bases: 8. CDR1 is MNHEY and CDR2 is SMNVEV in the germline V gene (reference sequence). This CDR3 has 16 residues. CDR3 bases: TGTGCCAGCAGTTCTGGACTAGCGGGGCTTCACGAGACCCAGTACTTC. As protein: CASSSGLAGLHETQYF.